This passage covers 6 T cell receptor beta chains from one sample sequenced in a study of cytomegalovirus exposure and HLA in healthy donors. A multiplex PCR was run with 60 Vbeta primers and 13 Jbeta primers. Only in-frame clones appear in the TCRdb table, and some are missing; sequencing was by immunoSEQ multiplex PCR. This table holds about 130,000 clones, over 15% found once. Input material: PBMCs. Receptors originate from a female donor in good health and CMV-seropositive.

The V and J genes are TRBV5-6 and TRBJ2-3; TRBD2 matches 10 bases. Germline CDR1 reads SGHDT; CDR2 reads YYEEEE. The CDR3 totals 16 residues. The J segment lost 4 bases and the V segment lost 2 bases, leaving 7 bases of the junction unmatched. As DNA, the CDR3 is TGTGCCAGCAGCTTCCGTAGCGGGGGGTTCTCAGATACGCAGTATTTT. Translating it yields CASSFRSGGFSDTQYF.

V and J are TRBV6-6 and TRBJ2-1, with 7 positions matching TRBD1. The V gene's germline CDR1 is MNHNY and CDR2 SVGAGI (reference sequence). This CDR3 region has 15 residues. J lost 8 bases, V lost 5 bases, and 12 bases had no gene match. CDR3 nucleotide sequence: TGTGCCAGCAGTCCGAGGGGGCAGAGATCCCATGAGCAGTTCTTC. Protein sequence: CASSPRGQRSHEQFF.

This clone was recorded a few times. The chain uses TRBV6-6 and TRBJ2-7; D call uncertain. The V end was cut by 5 bases, the J end by 1 base, with 15 bases between. Germline V lookup: CDR1 MNHNY, CDR2 SVGAGI (reference sequence). The CDR3 has 15 residues. This CDR3 reads CASSPIGRASYEQYF. The DNA for the CDR3 is TGTGCCAGCAGTCCCATTGGCCGAGCGTCCTACGAGCAGTACTTC.

This chain links TRBV5-1 with TRBJ2-2; tentatively, D is TRBD2 (5 bases). The CDR3 is made up of 15 amino acids. The V end lost 3 bases, the J end lost 1 base, and 10 bases lay between the germline ends. CDR1 and CDR2 (germline): SGHRS, YFSETQ. CDR3: CASSSGGKNTGELFF. The CDR3 DNA sequence: TGCGCCAGCAGCTCTGGAGGTAAGAACACCGGGGAGCTGTTTTTT.

This clone was seen more than once but under ten times. This chain joins TRBV23-1 and TRBJ2-5; a weak D match, TRBD1 (6 bases). TRBV23-1 is recorded as an ORF, its role being uncertain. There are 14 residues in the CDR3. V was cut by 4 bases and J by 5 bases, with 14 bases left in between. CDR3 sequence reads: CASSPRRDRETQYF. CDR3 coding DNA: TGCGCCAGCAGTCCCCGGCGCGACAGGGAGACCCAGTACTTC.

The V and J genes are TRBV28 and TRBJ1-3, with unresolved D. V was pared by 5 bases and J by 8 bases, with 10 bases between. CDR1 and CDR2 (germline): MDHEN, SYDVKM. This CDR3 comprises 12 residues. The DNA of the CDR3 is TGTGCCAGCAGTACGTTTCAGGACACCATATATTTT. Protein sequence: CASSTFQDTIYF.